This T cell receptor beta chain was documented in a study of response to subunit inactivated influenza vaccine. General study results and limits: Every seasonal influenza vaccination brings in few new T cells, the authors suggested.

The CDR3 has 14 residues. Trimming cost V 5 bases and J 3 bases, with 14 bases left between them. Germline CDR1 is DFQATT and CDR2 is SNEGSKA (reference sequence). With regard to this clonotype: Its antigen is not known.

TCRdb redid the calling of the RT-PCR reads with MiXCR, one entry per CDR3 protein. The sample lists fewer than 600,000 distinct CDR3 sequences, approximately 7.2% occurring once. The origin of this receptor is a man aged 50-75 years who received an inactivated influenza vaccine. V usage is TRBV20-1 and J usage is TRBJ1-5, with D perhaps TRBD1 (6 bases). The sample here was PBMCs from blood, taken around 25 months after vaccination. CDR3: CSAVRGGFNQPQHF. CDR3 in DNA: TGCAGTGCTGTTAGAGGGGGGTTCAATCAGCCCCAGCATTTT.